This TCR beta chain was captured by sequencing in a study of glioma-infiltrating T cells after dendritic cell vaccination. On the study more broadly: Samples are from glioblastoma patients in Phase I and II dendritic cell vaccine trials. Autologous tumor lysate was loaded overnight onto monocyte-derived dendritic cells grown 7 to 8 days with IL-4 and GM-CSF.

Generated by immunoSEQ multiplex PCR, the TCRdb table keeps only in-frame clones and is missing some. Here the sample spans 98,000 or so clones, roughly 80% being singletons. With regard to this clone: What it binds is not known.

Study-wide results and limits: Patients with more pretreatment TILs had longer time to progression and survival.

Time point denoted: after dendritic cell vaccination, including at tumor progression/relapse. This sequence originates from a human donor with glioblastoma. The sequencing here drew on blood, taken after dendritic cell vaccination.

CDR3 in amino acids: CAISERGGSTEAFF. The DNA for the CDR3 is TGTGCCATCAGTGAGCGTGGGGGGTCCACTGAAGCTTTCTTT. The rearrangement uses TRBV10-3 and TRBJ1-1; D possibly corresponds to TRBD1 (5 bases). The CDR3 is 14 residues long. Trimming took 2 bases from V and 4 from J, leaving 11 bases between them. The germline V gene has CDR1 ENHRY and CDR2 SYGVKD.